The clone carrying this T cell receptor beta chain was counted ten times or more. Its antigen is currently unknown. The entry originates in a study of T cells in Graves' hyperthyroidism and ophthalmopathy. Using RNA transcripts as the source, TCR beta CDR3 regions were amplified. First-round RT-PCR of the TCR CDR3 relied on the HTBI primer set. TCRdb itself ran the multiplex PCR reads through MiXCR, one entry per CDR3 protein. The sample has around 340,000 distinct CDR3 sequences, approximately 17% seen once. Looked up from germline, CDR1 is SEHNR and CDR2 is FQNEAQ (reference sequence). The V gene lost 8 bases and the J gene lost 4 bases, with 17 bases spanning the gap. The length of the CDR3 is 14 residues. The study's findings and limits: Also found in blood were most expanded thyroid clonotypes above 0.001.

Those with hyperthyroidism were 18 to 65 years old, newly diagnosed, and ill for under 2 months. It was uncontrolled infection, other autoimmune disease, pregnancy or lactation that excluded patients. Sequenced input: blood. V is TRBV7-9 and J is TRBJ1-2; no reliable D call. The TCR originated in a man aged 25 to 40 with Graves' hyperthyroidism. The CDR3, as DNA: TGTGCCAGCGTCGAGGGCAGGATGACCTATGGCTACACCTTC. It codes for CASVEGRMTYGYTF.